A selection of T cell receptor beta chains follows, all from one sample in a study of CD8+CD57+ T cells in acquired aplastic anemia. MiXCR was run by TCRdb on the reads, yielding one entry per CDR3 protein. This repertoire shows about 190,000 distinct CDR3 sequences, just under 50% found once; its top ten account for about 9.5%. What was sequenced was sorted CD4+, CD8+, or CD8+CD57+ T cells (not recorded which) from PBMCs. These receptors were taken from a human donor with aplastic anemia. The CDR3 runs from the conserved cysteine through the conserved F or W. Each record gives: V gene, J gene, D gene, clone size, CDR3 protein. A D gene is named only where the DNA matches it firmly. The listing skips clone size in some rows; elsewhere it reads once, few, many or a size class.

V gene: TRBV20-1; J gene: TRBJ2-5; D gene: TRBD2; clone size: few; CDR3 protein: CSALPTSGGSKTQYF
V gene: TRBV10-2; J gene: TRBJ2-7; D gene: TRBD2; clone size: -; CDR3 protein: CASDETSGRHPEQYF
V gene: TRBV3-1; J gene: TRBJ2-2; D gene: -; clone size: few; CDR3 protein: CASTTWTGELFF
V gene: TRBV28; J gene: TRBJ2-5; D gene: -; clone size: many; CDR3 protein: CASLTGYQETQYF
V gene: TRBV7-9; J gene: TRBJ1-2; D gene: -; clone size: -; CDR3 protein: CASRQVQGYGYTF
V gene: TRBV19; J gene: TRBJ2-1; D gene: TRBD2; clone size: -; CDR3 protein: CASRPLAGGGEQFF
V gene: TRBV10-1; J gene: TRBJ1-6; D gene: -; clone size: -; CDR3 protein: CASSESRATYNSPLHF
V gene: TRBV18; J gene: TRBJ2-7; D gene: TRBD2; clone size: many; CDR3 protein: CASSVAGYEQYF
V gene: TRBV6-1; J gene: TRBJ2-7; D gene: -; clone size: many; CDR3 protein: CASIRGRDAGEQYF
V gene: TRBV10-1; J gene: TRBJ1-6; D gene: -; clone size: -; CDR3 protein: CAITPLGFPLHF
V gene: TRBV20-1; J gene: TRBJ1-2; D gene: -; clone size: many; CDR3 protein: CSANYGYTF
V gene: TRBV5-1; J gene: TRBJ1-2; D gene: -; clone size: many; CDR3 protein: CASSLRTANYGYTF
V gene: TRBV24-1; J gene: TRBJ2-5; D gene: TRBD1; clone size: -; CDR3 protein: CATSDRGTGVGETQYF
V gene: TRBV20-1; J gene: TRBJ2-1; D gene: TRBD2; clone size: many; CDR3 protein: CSAAGTSGFNEQFF
V gene: TRBV25-1; J gene: TRBJ1-5; D gene: -; clone size: -; CDR3 protein: CASSLRGGQPQHF
V gene: TRBV7-2; J gene: TRBJ2-6; D gene: -; clone size: -; CDR3 protein: CASSLAQSNVLTF
V gene: TRBV6-1; J gene: TRBJ2-5; D gene: TRBD1; clone size: -; CDR3 protein: CASSQGQRRAQYF
V gene: TRBV10-3; J gene: TRBJ1-5; D gene: -; clone size: few; CDR3 protein: CAISRQSNQPQHF
V gene: TRBV7-2; J gene: TRBJ2-7; D gene: -; clone size: -; CDR3 protein: CASSLFMTYEQYF
V gene: TRBV20-1; J gene: TRBJ1-1; D gene: -; clone size: once; CDR3 protein: CSARDLEAQGTEAFF
V gene: TRBV6-5; J gene: TRBJ2-1; D gene: -; clone size: many; CDR3 protein: CASSLRAVYNEQFF
V gene: TRBV7-9; J gene: TRBJ2-3; D gene: TRBD2; clone size: many; CDR3 protein: CASSLARGRESTDTQYF
V gene: TRBV15; J gene: TRBJ2-3; D gene: -; clone size: -; CDR3 protein: CATSDGRGTRDTQYF
V gene: TRBV24-1; J gene: TRBJ2-5; D gene: -; clone size: -; CDR3 protein: CATSGWAEQETQYF
V gene: TRBV29-1; J gene: TRBJ2-7; D gene: TRBD1; clone size: few; CDR3 protein: CSVEGDRRYEQYF
V gene: TRBV3-1; J gene: TRBJ2-5; D gene: -; clone size: -; CDR3 protein: CASSRTRDNLAF
V gene: TRBV6-6; J gene: TRBJ2-7; D gene: TRBD2; clone size: many; CDR3 protein: CASSYTSSGRTEQYF
V gene: TRBV29-1; J gene: TRBJ1-2; D gene: -; clone size: -; CDR3 protein: CSTERPGEGYGYTF
V gene: TRBV6-1; J gene: TRBJ2-5; D gene: -; clone size: many; CDR3 protein: CASSQGIQETQYF
V gene: TRBV12-3/TRBV12-4; J gene: TRBJ1-1; D gene: -; clone size: many; CDR3 protein: CASSAVRTEAFF
V gene: TRBV4-2; J gene: TRBJ1-3; D gene: -; clone size: -; CDR3 protein: CASSQDASRLSGNTIYF
V gene: TRBV20-1; J gene: TRBJ2-3; D gene: -; clone size: -; CDR3 protein: CSARDPGGPSDTQYF
V gene: TRBV7-4; J gene: TRBJ2-3; D gene: TRBD1; clone size: -; CDR3 protein: CASSTQGASIGDTQYF
V gene: TRBV7-2; J gene: TRBJ2-2; D gene: -; clone size: -; CDR3 protein: CASSPGFANTGELFF
V gene: TRBV20-1; J gene: TRBJ1-1; D gene: TRBD1; clone size: many; CDR3 protein: CSADRDSTGTEAFF
V gene: TRBV2; J gene: TRBJ2-5; D gene: TRBD2; clone size: -; CDR3 protein: CASSEKRLAGLETQYF
V gene: TRBV5-4; J gene: TRBJ2-1; D gene: TRBD2; clone size: -; CDR3 protein: CASSLGLRSGSNGHNEQFF
V gene: TRBV25-1; J gene: TRBJ2-1; D gene: -; clone size: -; CDR3 protein: CASSEWEGRDTYNEQFF
V gene: TRBV7-8; J gene: TRBJ2-2; D gene: -; clone size: few; CDR3 protein: CASSLDTGELFF
V gene: TRBV6-1; J gene: TRBJ1-4; D gene: -; clone size: few; CDR3 protein: CASSRRIYNEKLFF
V gene: TRBV7-2; J gene: TRBJ2-2; D gene: TRBD2; clone size: many; CDR3 protein: CASSFAGVRTGELFF
V gene: TRBV12-3/TRBV12-4; J gene: TRBJ2-1; D gene: TRBD2; clone size: -; CDR3 protein: CASSRTSGTVNEQFF
V gene: TRBV5-1; J gene: TRBJ1-6; D gene: TRBD1; clone size: -; CDR3 protein: CASSAGTGAQWPLHF
V gene: TRBV4-2; J gene: TRBJ1-4; D gene: -; clone size: few; CDR3 protein: CASSGSTPGGEKLFF
V gene: TRBV24-1; J gene: TRBJ1-1; D gene: -; clone size: -; CDR3 protein: CATSEQTPEAFF
V gene: TRBV29-1; J gene: TRBJ1-4; D gene: -; clone size: many; CDR3 protein: CSVLTVATNEKLFF
V gene: TRBV15; J gene: TRBJ1-5; D gene: TRBD1; clone size: -; CDR3 protein: CATSIQTGGEQPQHF
V gene: TRBV10-3; J gene: TRBJ2-7; D gene: TRBD2; clone size: -; CDR3 protein: CAISDSGAIEQYF